Following are 31 T cell receptor beta chains from one sample sequenced in a study of cytomegalovirus exposure and HLA in healthy donors. The method was immunoSEQ multiplex PCR; TCRdb's version includes in-frame clones alone and lacks a portion of them. This table has 150,000 or so clones, roughly nine tenths appearing once. Sequences were obtained from PBMCs. The receptors originated from a woman under 30 in good health and CMV-seropositive.

The chain joins TRBV18 to TRBJ2-1, with TRBD2 matching over 8 bases. Trimming removed 3 bases from V and 7 bases from J; junction bases left unmatched: 11. This CDR3 is built from 16 residues. Germline CDR1 is KGHSH and CDR2 is LQKENI. The CDR3, as DNA: TGTGCCAGCTCACCCACTGGACTAGCTGGGGCTAATGAGCAGTTCTTC. Translated, it gives CASSPTGLAGANEQFF.

This clone has just a few counts. The V call is TRBV4-1, the J call TRBJ1-1, with D perhaps TRBD1 (5 bases). The length of the CDR3 is 15 residues. The ends were cut back, 0 bases at V and 0 bases at J, with 8 bases in the middle. Germline assignment: CDR1 MGHRA and CDR2 YSYEKL. This CDR3 is CASSQEGQMNTEAFF. The CDR3 region has the DNA TGCGCCAGCAGCCAAGAGGGGCAGATGAACACTGAAGCTTTCTTT.

The gene calls are TRBV30 and TRBJ2-2; D is possibly TRBD1 (5 bases). V was cut by 1 base and J by 8 bases, with 14 bases left in between. The germline V gene has CDR1 GTSNPN and CDR2 SVGIG (reference sequence). The CDR3 totals 14 residues. DNA for the CDR3: TGTGCCTGGAGTGCAGGCAGGGTAAATGGGGAGCTGTTTTTT. Translating it yields CAWSAGRVNGELFF.

Here the CDR3 DNA reads TGTGCCAGCAGTGAGAGGACAGTCAACACCGGGGAGCTGTTTTTT. It specifies CASSERTVNTGELFF. The chain recombines TRBV2 with TRBJ2-2, with a possible D match to TRBD1 (6 bases). Germline values: CDR1 SNHLY, CDR2 FYNNEI. V was trimmed by 3 bases and J by 2 bases, leaving 10 bases between them. This CDR3 is 15 amino acids long.

Here the CDR3 DNA reads TGTGCCAGCAGCACAAGATCGGACGGGAATTACAATGAGCAGTTCTTC. Translation: CASSTRSDGNYNEQFF. This chain links TRBV9 with TRBJ2-1; TRBD2 might be the D (5 bases). Per the germline V gene, CDR1 is SGDLS and CDR2 is YYNGEE. The V and J ends lost 4 bases and 4 bases respectively, with 18 bases between them. This CDR3 spans 16 amino acids.

V and J are TRBV19 and TRBJ1-2, with 8 positions matching TRBD1. This CDR3 has 14 amino acids. CDR1 and CDR2 from the germline V gene are LNHDA and SQIVND (reference sequence). V lost 7 bases to trimming and J lost 6 bases; unmatched junction nucleotides: 10. As DNA, the CDR3 is TGTGCCAGTACCTCACAGGGGGGTCTGAATGGCTACACCTTC. It translates to CASTSQGGLNGYTF.

The chain uses TRBV5-1 and TRBJ2-7, with 7 positions matching TRBD1. The V and J ends lost 4 bases and 3 bases, in that order; junction bases with no gene match: 13. Per germline, CDR1 SGHRS and CDR2 YFSETQ. The CDR3 is 16 residues long. The chain's CDR3 is CASSITTGYLYYEQYF. For the CDR3, the DNA is TGCGCCAGCAGCATAACGACAGGGTATCTCTACTACGAGCAGTACTTC.

V usage is TRBV30 and J usage is TRBJ2-1; no definite D call. Germline V CDR1 and CDR2: GTSNPN, SVGIG (reference sequence). The CDR3 is 12 amino acids. V shed 1 base and J shed 6 bases, with 7 bases lying between them. CDR3 in amino acids: CAWSDSPNEQFF. In DNA form, the CDR3 reads TGTGCCTGGAGTGATTCTCCCAATGAGCAGTTCTTC.

This rearrangement joins TRBV5-1 to TRBJ2-7, with 9 bases matching TRBD2. Per the germline V gene, CDR1 is SGHRS and CDR2 is YFSETQ. The junction had 6 bases not matched to a gene; V was cut back by 0 bases and J by 2 bases. This CDR3 has 16 amino acids. The CDR3 loop is CASSLDASGAAYEQYF. DNA for the CDR3: TGCGCCAGCAGCTTGGATGCTAGCGGGGCTGCCTACGAGCAGTACTTC.

The J gene is TRBJ1-3, the V gene TRBV5-1, with 7 bases aligning to TRBD1. Germline loops: CDR1 SGHRS, CDR2 YFSETQ. The CDR3 consists of 15 residues. Germline trimming cut 0 bases from V and 4 bases from J; bases unmatched to any gene: 4. CDR3 in amino acids: CASSLGQGDGNTIYF. CDR3 in DNA: TGCGCCAGCAGCTTGGGGCAGGGGGACGGAAACACCATATATTTT.

V usage is TRBV7-6 and J usage is TRBJ2-1; D is uncertain. The CDR3 is made up of 15 amino acids. Germline V CDR1 and CDR2: SGHVS, FNYEAQ. V dropped 2 bases and J dropped 7 bases, with 15 bases sitting between them. The CDR3 protein is CASSLLGSPANEQFF. The CDR3 bases are TGTGCCAGCAGCTTATTAGGTAGCCCAGCGAATGAGCAGTTCTTC.

V is TRBV7-2 and J is TRBJ1-1; the match to TRBD1 covers 9 bases. Germline trimming cut 4 bases from V and 6 bases from J; bases unmatched to any gene: 3. This CDR3 is 13 amino acids long. The germline CDR1 and CDR2 sequences are SGHTA and FQGNSA. The DNA of the CDR3 is TGTGCCAGCAGCTCCGGACAGGGGCCTGAAGCTTTCTTT. Protein product: CASSSGQGPEAFF.

The chain recombines TRBV11-2 with TRBJ1-4; TRBD1 matches at 8 bases. CDR1 is SGHAT, CDR2 FQNNGV, per germline. The CDR3 loop spans 14 amino acids. V shed 5 bases and J 8 bases; nucleotides not matched to a gene: 7. The CDR3 nucleotides read TGTGCCAGCAGCCAAGGACAGGGCCGCGAAAAACTGTTTTTT. Protein: CASSQGQGREKLFF.

The gene calls are TRBV15 and TRBJ1-1; D is possibly TRBD1 (6 bases). CDR1 and CDR2 from the germline V gene are LNHNV and YYDKDF (reference sequence). The CDR3 consists of 15 residues. Trimming cost V 1 base and J 6 bases, with 15 bases left between them. CDR3 DNA: TGTGCCACCAGCAGAGTAGGACGGACAGAGTCTGAAGCTTTCTTT. Its protein is CATSRVGRTESEAFF.

The chain employs TRBV28 and TRBJ1-2, with D possibly matching TRBD1 (5 bases). The CDR3 loop spans 15 amino acids. The V gene's germline CDR1 is MDHEN and CDR2 SYDVKM. Trimming removed 0 bases at V and 0 bases at J, with 8 bases between. The chain's CDR3 is CASSLWTETNYGYTF. CDR3 coding DNA: TGTGCCAGCAGTTTATGGACAGAAACTAACTATGGCTACACCTTC.

This chain links TRBV10-3 with TRBJ1-2; the match to TRBD1 covers 7 bases. CDR3 length: 16 amino acids. The V gene's germline CDR1 is ENHRY and CDR2 SYGVKD. With V trimmed by 6 bases and J by 0 bases, 10 bases remained unmatched. The CDR3 spells CAIRGGQTLANYGYTF. CDR3 nucleotides: TGTGCCATCAGGGGGGGACAGACGTTGGCTAACTATGGCTACACCTTC.

V usage is TRBV10-1 and J usage is TRBJ2-4, with D maybe TRBD2 (6 bases). Germline CDR1 and CDR2: WNHNN and SYGVQD (reference sequence). This CDR3 is 18 amino acids long. V gave up 0 bases and J gave up 0 bases, with 15 bases separating them. DNA of the CDR3: TGCGCCAGCAGTGAGTCAAGGAGGGGACCTCTAGCCAAAAACATTCAGTACTTC. Its translation: CASSESRRGPLAKNIQYF.

This rearrangement joins TRBV5-4 to TRBJ2-2; D might be TRBD2 (5 bases). CDR1 and CDR2 from the germline V gene are SGHNT and YYREEE (reference sequence). Between the trimmed V and J ends, which lost 3 bases and 5 bases, there was a span of 11 bases. The CDR3 runs to 14 residues. The CDR3, as DNA: TGTGCCAGCAGCTCCCGGGATTTGACCGGGGAGCTGTTTTTT. Protein product: CASSSRDLTGELFF.

V is TRBV19 and J is TRBJ1-2; maybe TRBD1 (6 bases). V was pared by 3 bases and J by 1 base, with 18 bases between. The CDR3 is 17 residues long. Germline V gives CDR1 LNHDA, CDR2 SQIVND (reference sequence). CDR3 region: CASSILTGSPLNYGYTF. CDR3 DNA sequence: TGTGCCAGTAGTATTCTGACAGGATCCCCACTTAACTATGGCTACACCTTC.

This clone was recorded once. The chain employs TRBV9 and TRBJ2-3; weak D call: TRBD1 (6 bases). Trimming took off 4 bases at V and 4 bases at J, with 25 bases between the two ends. CDR1 is SGDLS and CDR2 is YYNGEE in the germline V gene. The CDR3 length is 18 residues. CDR3 bases: TGTGCCAGCAGCCAACGAGGGATAGGCAGGGGCGGGTCAGATACGCAGTATTTT. This gives the protein CASSQRGIGRGGSDTQYF.

The chain combines TRBV5-6 with TRBJ2-3; 7 nucleotides agree with TRBD1. CDR1 is SGHDT, CDR2 YYEEEE, per germline. V trimming: 1 base; J trimming: 0 bases; junction bases outside the gene matches: 5. The CDR3 has 16 amino acids. CDR3 sequence reads: CASSLRDRGSTDTQYF. In DNA form, the CDR3 reads TGTGCCAGCAGCTTGCGGGACAGAGGTAGCACAGATACGCAGTATTTT.

Comment on this clone: The limits of the CDR3 on the DNA are not certain, so only TCRdb's listed CDR3 is given. The V and J genes are TRBV2 and TRBJ2-3; the tabulated D call, TRBD2, remains unverified against the DNA. The CDR3 is 15 residues long, counting both termini. Germline V gene sequence: CDR1 SNHLY, CDR2 FYNNEI. CDR3 protein: CASILGLAGPDTQYF.

The chain employs TRBV27 and TRBJ2-1; TRBD2 agrees at 8 bases. The ends lost 6 bases at V and 7 bases at J; junction bases unmatched: 8. Germline V gene data show CDR1 as MNHEY and CDR2 as SMNVEV (reference sequence). This CDR3 is built from 14 residues. CDR3 protein: CASSLRGGRNEQFF. In nucleotides, the CDR3 is TGTGCCAGCAGCCTCCGGGGGGGGAGGAATGAGCAGTTCTTC.

The chain carries TRBV28 and TRBJ2-5; 15 bases are shared with TRBD2. CDR3 length: 18 residues. The germline gives CDR1 MDHEN, CDR2 SYDVKM. V lost 1 base and J lost 0; bases outside the gene matches: 3. CDR3 nucleotides: TGTGCCAGCAGTTTATTCGGGACTAGCGGGGGGTACCAAGAGACCCAGTACTTC. Translation gives CASSLFGTSGGYQETQYF.

The rearrangement links TRBV5-1 to TRBJ2-3; 8 bases are a match to TRBD1. V lost 3 bases, J lost 5 bases, and 5 bases stayed unmatched. The CDR3 is 14 residues long. Germline lookup yields CDR1 SGHRS and CDR2 YFSETQ. In DNA form, the CDR3 reads TGCGCCAGCAGCTCCGGACAGGGAATAGATACGCAGTATTTT. It translates to CASSSGQGIDTQYF.

CDR3 bases: TGCGCCAGCAGCTTGGGACAGGGAGGATCTTCACCCCTCCACTTT. Translation: CASSLGQGGSSPLHF. V is TRBV5-1 and J is TRBJ1-6; 7 bases line up with TRBD1. There are 15 residues in the CDR3. V shed 0 bases, J shed 9 bases, and the junction held 6 bases outside the gene matches. Germline V gives CDR1 SGHRS, CDR2 YFSETQ.

The rearrangement joins TRBV11-2 to TRBJ2-7, with 8 bases fitting TRBD1. Looked up from germline, CDR1 is SGHAT and CDR2 is FQNNGV. The CDR3 has 15 residues. V lost 0 bases and J lost 3; bases outside the gene matches: 4. Written as DNA, the CDR3 is TGTGCCAGCAGCTTAGACACAGGGGGTTTCTACGAGCAGTACTTC. Translation: CASSLDTGGFYEQYF. Filled out from reference TRBV11-2 and TRBJ2-7, the complete variable domain reads EAGVAQSPRYKIIEKRQSVAFWCNPISGHATLYWYQQILGQGPKLLIQFQNNGVVDDSQLPKDRFSAERLKGVDSTLKIQPAKLEDSAVYLCASSLDTGGFYEQYFGPGTRLTVT.

The V call is TRBV4-1, the J call TRBJ1-2; 10 nucleotides agree with TRBD1. CDR1 is MGHRA and CDR2 is YSYEKL in the germline V gene. This CDR3 comprises 17 residues. The V and J ends lost 0 bases and 8 bases, in that order; junction bases with no gene match: 12. CDR3 DNA: TGCGCCAGCAGCCAAGAAGGGGACAGGGGCCTCACGGGAGGCTACACCTTC. Translation: CASSQEGDRGLTGGYTF.

The V and J genes are TRBV7-2 and TRBJ1-2; no clear D gene. Germline V gene sequence: CDR1 SGHTA, CDR2 FQGNSA. The germline V and J ends were trimmed by 0 bases and 2 bases, with 7 bases remaining between them. This CDR3 has 14 residues. CDR3 coding DNA: TGTGCCAGCAGCTTAGCGCAGGCGAACTATGGCTACACCTTC. As protein: CASSLAQANYGYTF.

The CDR3 sequence: CASSPRQGRNSPLHF. CDR3 coding DNA: TGTGCCAGCAGCCCTCGACAGGGGAGGAATTCACCCCTCCACTTT. This sequence joins TRBV7-2 and TRBJ1-6, with TRBD1 matching over 8 bases. CDR1 and CDR2 from the germline V gene are SGHTA and FQGNSA. This CDR3 spans 15 amino acids. V was clipped by 5 bases and J by 7 bases; unmatched bases: 7.

The rearrangement uses TRBV7-6 and TRBJ2-1; D is unclear. There are 15 residues in the CDR3. Trimming took 0 bases from V and 7 from J, leaving 13 bases between them. CDR1 SGHVS and CDR2 FNYEAQ come from the germline V gene. CDR3 coding DNA: TGTGCCAGCAGCTTAGCCCCTAGAGTATGGAATGAGCAGTTCTTC. It specifies CASSLAPRVWNEQFF.